The 28 T cell receptor beta chains reported below all come from one sample, sequenced in a study of metastatic and nonmetastatic thyroid tumors. TCRdb reanalyzed the PCR reads via MiXCR. This sample has tens of thousands of clones, with under 20% found just once. Every patient underwent thyroid surgery untreated. Sequences were obtained from tumor tissue. These receptors all come from a female donor with papillary thyroid cancer or a benign thyroid nodule (not recorded which). Some clones in this sample may be carry-over from other donors' samples.

The count of this clone is one. The rearrangement links TRBV4-3 to TRBJ1-1; no clear D. Germline CDR1 is LGHNA and CDR2 is YSLEER. This CDR3 has 16 amino acids. Trimming removed 0 bases from V and 0 bases from J, with 11 bases in between. In DNA, the CDR3 is TGCGCCAGCAGCCAAGAACCCTCTGGTATGAACACTGAAGCTTTCTTT. The encoded protein is CASSQEPSGMNTEAFF.

A note on this clone: The missing conserved phenylalanine or tryptophan at the end of this CDR3 makes a read error likely. In nucleotides, the CDR3 is TGTGCCAGCAGTACTCGGACGGGTAACTATGGCTACACCCTC. Translated, it gives CASSTRTGNYGYTL. The genes are TRBV6-5 and TRBJ1-2; D uncertain. The V end lost 5 bases, the J end lost 1 base, and 11 bases lay between the germline ends. The CDR3 contains 14 residues. In germline, CDR1 is MNHEY, CDR2 SVGAGI.

At least ten counts were recorded for this clone. The chain has TRBV20-1 and TRBJ2-7; D not certain. This CDR3 has 14 amino acids. V shed 1 base and J shed 0 bases, with 10 bases lying between them. Germline V gene sequence: CDR1 DFQATT, CDR2 SNEGSKA (reference sequence). DNA of the CDR3: TGCAGTGCTAGAGGAGGCAGAAGCTCCTACGAGCAGTACTTC. It encodes CSARGGRSSYEQYF.

Only a few counts were recorded for this clone. The chain joins TRBV12-5 to TRBJ1-1; 7 bases match TRBD1. CDR3 size: 15 residues. Germline V gene lookup returns CDR1 LGHNT and CDR2 FRNRAP. V was clipped by 1 base and J by 0 bases; unmatched bases: 2. The CDR3 loop reads CASGLGTGMNTEAFF. In nucleotides, the CDR3 is TGTGCTAGTGGTTTGGGGACAGGAATGAACACTGAAGCTTTCTTT.

The V call is TRBV20-1, the J call TRBJ1-6; no clear D gene. The length of the CDR3 is 13 residues. Germline CDR1 is DFQATT and CDR2 is SNEGSKA (reference sequence). V lost 5 bases, J lost 19 bases, and 24 bases lay in between. The CDR3 reads CSAERGVNSHLHF. CDR3 nucleotide sequence: TGCAGTGCTGAACGAGGCGTTAATTCACACCTACACTTT.

This clone has a count of ten or more. CDR3 amino acids: CASSSSSRETQYF. CDR3 DNA sequence: TGTGCCAGCAGCTCATCTAGCCGAGAGACCCAGTACTTC. The rearrangement uses TRBV7-2 and TRBJ2-5, with TRBD2 as a possible D gene (5 bases). Deletions cut 4 bases from V and 4 bases from J, with 10 bases between. The CDR3 is made up of 13 amino acids. Germline CDR1 and CDR2: SGHTA and FQGNSA.

This clone was detected only a few times. One base away lies a much larger clone, so this may be a sequencing read error. CDR3 sequence (DNA): TGTGCCAGCAGTCAATACGCTTATAGCGGGGGTGTCACAGATACGCAGTATTTT. This gives the protein CASSQYAYSGGVTDTQYF. The rearrangement uses TRBV12-3 or TRBV12-4 and TRBJ2-3; 9 positions agree with TRBD2. CDR3 length equals 18 residues. Losses at the gene ends were 5 bases for V and 2 bases for J; bases not matched to a gene: 14.

The sample holds many counts of this clone. This sequence joins TRBV2 and TRBJ1-1; D is perhaps TRBD1 (6 bases). The ends were cut back, 6 bases at V and 2 bases at J, with 13 bases in the middle. The CDR3 is 14 amino acids. The V gene's germline CDR1 is SNHLY and CDR2 FYNNEI. The CDR3 reads CASSPQGINTEAFF. CDR3 in DNA: TGTGCCAGCAGCCCACAGGGAATTAACACTGAAGCTTTCTTT.

Comment on this clone: A read error may explain this, as a much larger clone is one base away. The sample carries other DNA sequences with the same CDR3. The rearrangement joins TRBV4-3 to TRBJ1-2, with D possibly matching TRBD1 (5 bases). Germline loops: CDR1 LGHNA, CDR2 YSLEER. The CDR3 contains 15 residues. In DNA, the CDR3 is TGCGCCAGCAGCCAAGAATGGGGAGGGGACTATGGATACACCTTC. This sequence encodes CASSQEWGGDYGYTF.

This clone was recorded many times. The chain links TRBV6-2 or TRBV6-3 to TRBJ1-1; D gene ambiguous. Germline values: CDR1 MNHEY, CDR2 SVGEGT. V was pared by 6 bases and J by 0 bases, with 14 bases between. The CDR3 runs to 15 residues. CDR3 nucleotide sequence: TGTGCCAGCAGGCCGGCCCAGAACCTGAACACTGAAGCTTTCTTT. As protein: CASRPAQNLNTEAFF.

This clone was found many times. The rearrangement links TRBV15 to TRBJ2-7; 10 nucleotides align to TRBD2. The CDR3 has 15 amino acids. V trimming: 5 bases; J trimming: 6 bases; junction bases outside the gene matches: 10. CDR1 and CDR2 (germline): LNHNV, YYDKDF (reference sequence). The CDR3 DNA reads TGTGCCACCAGCCCCCGTGATAGCGGGAGGCGCGAGCAGTACTTC. Translation gives CATSPRDSGRREQYF.

This clone was seen only a few times. Just one base apart from a much larger clone, this may be a read error. The V call is TRBV4-2, the J call TRBJ1-2; no clear D. In germline, CDR1 is LGHNA, CDR2 YNFKEQ. Trimming shortened V by 1 base and J by 12 bases, and 18 bases separated the two germline ends. This CDR3 region has 14 residues. The CDR3 loop reads CASSQGIWGIFNTF. The CDR3 DNA is TGTGCCAGCAGCCAAGGGATCTGGGGAATTTTTAACACCTTC.

This clone was observed many times. The chain combines TRBV5-6 with TRBJ2-7; D is perhaps TRBD2 (5 bases). The germline V gene has CDR1 SGHDT and CDR2 YYEEEE. This CDR3 has 17 amino acids. Trimming pared 2 bases from V and 1 base from J, leaving 19 bases between. For the CDR3, the DNA is TGTGCCAGCAGCTTAAGACGAGAGGGCGTTAGGTCCTACGAGCAGTACTTC. This sequence encodes CASSLRREGVRSYEQYF.

This clone was observed a few times. J is TRBJ2-7 and V is TRBV20-1; D may be TRBD2 (6 bases). Trimming removed 4 bases from V and 9 bases from J, with 13 bases in between. The CDR3 runs 11 residues. CDR1 is DFQATT and CDR2 is SNEGSKA in the germline V gene (reference sequence). The CDR3 coding sequence is TGCAGTGCTACAGGGCTGGGGGGGCAGTACTTC. Translating gives CSATGLGGQYF.

The rearrangement joins TRBV4-2 to TRBJ1-3; the D is unclear. There are 17 residues in the CDR3. Germline V CDR1 and CDR2: LGHNA, YNFKEQ. Trimming pared 1 base from V and 0 bases from J, leaving 13 bases between. CDR3 in amino acids: CASSQGLLGCSGNTIYF. The CDR3 DNA reads as TGTGCCAGCAGCCAAGGTCTGCTGGGGTGCTCTGGAAACACCATATATTTT.

The rearrangement joins TRBV24-1 to TRBJ2-1; D remains ambiguous. The V end lost 4 bases, the J end lost 0 bases, and 9 bases lay between the germline ends. CDR3 length equals 15 residues. Germline CDR1 is KGHDR and CDR2 is SFDVKD. For the CDR3, the DNA is TGTGCCACCAGTGACGGACCGAGCTCCTACAATGAGCAGTTCTTC. Translation gives CATSDGPSSYNEQFF.

In regard to this clone: This could be a read error, since a much larger clone is one nucleotide away. The chain uses TRBV7-6 and TRBJ2-1; a possible D gene is TRBD2 (6 bases). Germline CDR1 and CDR2: SGHVS and FNYEAQ. CDR3 size: 14 residues. Trimming took 1 base from V and 7 from J, leaving 11 bases between them. CDR3 in amino acids: CASSLVAGSNEQFF. In DNA, the CDR3 is TGTGCCAGCAGCTTAGTTGCGGGGAGTAATGAGCAGTTCTTC.

This clone has a count of ten or more. The J gene is TRBJ2-1, the V gene TRBV10-3; 10 nucleotides agree with TRBD2. The CDR3 spans 13 residues. After removal of 6 bases from V and 6 bases from J, the junction contained 2 bases not matched to a gene. Looked up from germline, CDR1 is ENHRY and CDR2 is SYGVKD. In nucleotides, the CDR3 is TGTGCCATCAGGAGCGGGAGGGGCAATGAGCAGTTCTTC. It specifies CAIRSGRGNEQFF.

There are a few counts of this clone. The V gene is TRBV27, the J gene TRBJ2-7, with 7 bases fitting TRBD1. Trimming took 2 bases from V and 5 from J; bases not matched to a gene: 12. The CDR3 is 16 residues long. Germline V CDR1 and CDR2: MNHEY, SMNVEV (reference sequence). The DNA for the CDR3 is TGTGCCAGCAGTTTAGGCACTACAGGGGACGTGAACGAGCAGTACTTC. This translates into CASSLGTTGDVNEQYF.

With regard to this clone: Relative to the germline gene, one junction end is altered; a read error may explain this. J is TRBJ2-7 and V is TRBV20-1, with 7 bases lining up with TRBD2. Germline lookup yields CDR1 DFQATT and CDR2 SNEGSKA (reference sequence). This CDR3 contains 13 residues. CDR3 amino acids: CSAGPGLFPEHYF. For the CDR3, the DNA is TGCAGTGCTGGGCCGGGACTATTCCCCGAGCACTACTTC.

At least ten counts were recorded for this clone. The CDR3: CAWSVRRGDQPQHF. The DNA of the CDR3 is TGTGCCTGGAGTGTACGTCGGGGAGATCAGCCCCAGCATTTT. The V gene is TRBV30, the J gene TRBJ1-5, with D hard to call. Trimming stripped 0 bases from V and 5 bases from J, with 11 bases between. Per germline, CDR1 GTSNPN and CDR2 SVGIG (reference sequence). The CDR3 is 14 amino acids.

In this sample, this clone turned up a few times. This CDR3 is CASSEEGTGEQPQHF. CDR3 bases: TGTGCCAGCAGTGAAGAGGGAACAGGGGAACAGCCCCAGCATTTT. The chain uses TRBV2 and TRBJ1-5; 7 nucleotides match TRBD1. The CDR3 runs 15 residues. The trim removed 1 base at V and 7 bases at J, leaving 7 bases unmatched. Looked up from germline, CDR1 is SNHLY and CDR2 is FYNNEI.

The chain employs TRBV9 and TRBJ1-2, with 7 bases that match TRBD1. The length of the CDR3 is 15 residues. The V segment lost 3 bases and the J segment 4 bases; nucleotides outside the gene matches: 9. The germline gives CDR1 SGDLS, CDR2 YYNGEE. The CDR3 coding sequence is TGTGCCAGCAGCGCACCCAGGGGGGCTGGCTATGGCTACACCTTC. Protein product: CASSAPRGAGYGYTF.

This clone appeared many times. The gene calls are TRBV3-1 and TRBJ2-1; TRBD2 aligns across 8 bases. Germline CDR1 is LGHDT and CDR2 is YNNKEL (reference sequence). The ends lost 0 bases at V and 2 bases at J; junction bases unmatched: 3. The length of the CDR3 is 16 residues. The CDR3 loop reads CASSQDLTSAYNEQFF. The CDR3 nucleotides are TGTGCCAGCAGCCAAGATTTGACTAGCGCCTACAATGAGCAGTTCTTC.

In this sample, this clone turned up many times. The chain has TRBV6-1 and TRBJ2-5, with 7 bases that match TRBD1. V was clipped by 5 bases and J by 5 bases; unmatched bases: 5. This CDR3 region has 13 residues. Germline V lookup: CDR1 MNHNS, CDR2 SASEGT. CDR3 nucleotide sequence: TGTGCCAGCAGTACGACAGGGCTGGAGACCCAGTACTTC. This encodes CASSTTGLETQYF.

J is TRBJ2-2 and V is TRBV13; D unclear. Germline values: CDR1 PRHDT, CDR2 FYEKMQ (reference sequence). With 4 bases removed from V and 2 bases from J, the gap between germline ends came to 11 bases. The CDR3 spans 15 residues. The CDR3 bases are TGTGCCAGCAGCTCTTTTTTGGATAACACCGGGGAGCTGTTTTTT. Translated, it gives CASSSFLDNTGELFF. The full variable domain, with the rest looked up from reference TRBV13 and TRBJ2-2, is AAGVIQSPRHLIKEKRETATLKCYPIPRHDTVYWYQQGPGQDPQFLISFYEKMQSDKGSIPDRFSAQQFSDYHSELNMSSLELGDSALYFCASSSFLDNTGELFFGEGSRLTVL.

The V and J genes are TRBV11-1 and TRBJ2-7; 10 bases match TRBD1. CDR1 is SGHAT, CDR2 FQDESV, per germline (reference sequence). Trimming removed 5 bases from V and 4 bases from J; junction bases left unmatched: 8. There are 15 residues in the CDR3. CDR3 in DNA: TGTGCCAGCAGCACCGAACCGGGACAGGGGTACGAGCAGTACTTC. Translation: CASSTEPGQGYEQYF.

The chain has TRBV6-2 or TRBV6-3 and TRBJ1-1; a possible D gene is TRBD1 (5 bases). The CDR3 contains 15 residues. V was cut by 0 bases and J by 1 base, with 9 bases left in between. CDR1 and CDR2 from the germline V gene are MNHEY and SVGEGT. The CDR3 loop is CASSYSDTGNTEAFF. CDR3 nucleotide sequence: TGTGCCAGCAGTTACTCGGACACTGGGAACACTGAAGCTTTCTTT.